Below are 17 T cell receptor beta chains sequenced from a single sample in a study of T-cell memory formation after mild COVID-19. TCRdb itself ran the 5' RACE reads through MiXCR, one entry per CDR3 protein. This table has under 35,000 distinct CDR3 sequences, about 16% appearing once. Sequenced material: PBMCs or a T cell subset sorted from them (not recorded which). The origin of the receptors is an adult who had mild COVID-19 (a few samples of this study predate the infection). Cell type and time point are not known.

The sample holds many counts of this clonotype. This chain uses TRBV24-1 with TRBJ1-4; 7 positions agree with TRBD1. V gave up 4 bases and J gave up 5 bases; unmatched junction bases: 6. From germline, CDR1 is KGHDR and CDR2 SFDVKD. There are 15 residues in the CDR3. The chain's CDR3 is CATSEAGGPNEKLFF. The CDR3 nucleotides read TGTGCCACCAGTGAGGCAGGGGGACCAAATGAAAAACTGTTTTTT.

This clonotype was detected many times. The genes are TRBV6-5 and TRBJ2-7, with D maybe TRBD1 (5 bases). The V and J ends lost 6 bases and 6 bases respectively, with 15 bases between them. This CDR3 comprises 13 residues. Germline-derived CDR1 and CDR2 are MNHEY and SVGAGI. Here the CDR3 DNA reads TGTGCCAGCAGGCCCTATAGACAGTCCGAGCAGTACTTC. Protein: CASRPYRQSEQYF.

A word on this clonotype: One base away lies a much larger clone, so this may be a sequencing read error. The chain is built from TRBV6-5 and TRBJ2-3, with D possibly being TRBD1 (5 bases). Per the germline V gene, CDR1 is MNHEY and CDR2 is SVGAGI. Trimming cost V 6 bases and J 6 bases, with 16 bases left between them. The CDR3 length is 14 residues. The CDR3 reads CASRRTWLGDTQYF. The CDR3 DNA reads as TGTGCCAGCAGACGGACATGGTTAGGTGATACGCAGTATTTT.

In this sample, this clonotype turned up many times. V usage is TRBV7-6 and J usage is TRBJ1-1; no clear D gene. Germline CDR1 SGHVS, CDR2 FNYEAQ. Trimming cost V 1 base and J 0 bases, with 12 bases left between them. The CDR3 is 16 residues long. The CDR3 is CASSLEGWTMNTEAFF. The CDR3, as DNA: TGTGCCAGCAGCTTAGAAGGGTGGACCATGAACACTGAAGCTTTCTTT.

At least ten counts were recorded for this clonotype. The genes are TRBV10-3 and TRBJ2-7; perhaps TRBD2 as D (5 bases). Germline CDR1 and CDR2: ENHRY and SYGVKD. This CDR3 spans 12 amino acids. The V and J ends lost 8 bases and 7 bases respectively, with 15 bases between them. CDR3 sequence reads: CAISGTGNEQYF. As DNA, the CDR3 is TGTGCCATCTCGGGAACGGGGAATGAGCAGTACTTC.

This chain joins TRBV9 and TRBJ1-1; D not certain. The CDR3 totals 14 residues. Trimming shortened V by 1 base and J by 5 bases, and 12 bases separated the two germline ends. Germline CDR1 SGDLS, CDR2 YYNGEE. In DNA, the CDR3 is TGTGCCAGCAGCGTAATAACGGTCGTGACTGAAGCTTTCTTT. The encoded protein is CASSVITVVTEAFF.

This clonotype was recorded many times. J is TRBJ1-1 and V is TRBV12-3 or TRBV12-4; 10 positions match TRBD1. This CDR3 spans 15 amino acids. The V gene end was trimmed by 3 bases and the J gene end by 6 bases; junction bases not matched to a gene: 7. The CDR3 protein is CASSLAGTGASEAFF. CDR3 in DNA: TGTGCCAGCAGTTTGGCCGGGACAGGGGCCTCTGAAGCTTTCTTT.

This clonotype occurred many times. CDR3 loop: CASSPPRGEQFF. The CDR3 bases are TGTGCCAGCAGCCCACCCCGGGGGGAGCAGTTCTTC. The V and J genes are TRBV7-9 and TRBJ2-1; tentative D call: TRBD2 (6 bases). Trimming removed 5 bases from V and 10 bases from J, with 12 bases in between. The V gene's germline CDR1 is SEHNR and CDR2 FQNEAQ (reference sequence). This CDR3 has 12 amino acids.

J is TRBJ1-2 and V is TRBV7-9; no definite D call. Germline assignment: CDR1 SEHNR and CDR2 FQNEAQ (reference sequence). The V gene lost 5 bases and the J gene lost 8 bases, with 9 bases spanning the gap. CDR3 length equals 11 residues. The CDR3 bases are TGTGCCAGCAGCCCGGCTTCCGGCTACACCTTC. This codes for CASSPASGYTF.

This clonotype was detected ten times or more. The V call is TRBV20-1, the J call TRBJ1-5, with 10 bases lining up with TRBD1. With V trimmed by 0 bases and J by 4 bases, 3 bases remained unmatched. The CDR3 is 15 amino acids. Germline V lookup: CDR1 DFQATT, CDR2 SNEGSKA (reference sequence). The CDR3 protein is CSARDPGQGNQPQHF. CDR3 nucleotide sequence: TGCAGTGCTAGAGATCCGGGACAGGGGAATCAGCCCCAGCATTTT.

By share, this clonotype counts as medium-sized. V and J are TRBV12-3 or TRBV12-4 and TRBJ2-5; D is possibly TRBD1 (5 bases). This CDR3 contains 14 residues. Trimming took 5 bases from V and 5 from J, leaving 15 bases between them. In nucleotides, the CDR3 is TGTGCCAGCAGTCAGGGCCCTAATCCGGAGACCCAGTACTTC. Protein: CASSQGPNPETQYF.

The J gene is TRBJ1-2, the V gene TRBV12-3 or TRBV12-4, with D tentatively TRBD1 (5 bases). CDR3 size: 13 residues. V lost 5 bases to trimming and J lost 5 bases, with 12 bases between them. CDR3: CASSPGALYGYTF. As DNA, the CDR3 is TGTGCCAGCAGTCCCGGGGCTCTTTATGGCTACACCTTC.

This clonotype is medium-sized (0.01 to 0.1%) within its sample. The chain recombines TRBV7-2 with TRBJ1-1, with TRBD1 as a possible D gene (5 bases). The length of the CDR3 is 13 residues. Germline V gives CDR1 SGHTA, CDR2 FQGNSA. V was pared by 3 bases and J by 1 base, with 6 bases between. The CDR3 region is CASSFGGNTEAFF. CDR3 sequence (DNA): TGTGCCAGCAGCTTCGGGGGGAACACTGAAGCTTTCTTT. Full variable domain (outside the CDR3, taken from reference TRBV7-2 and TRBJ1-1): GAGVSQSPSNKVTEKGKDVELRCDPISGHTALYWYRQSLGQGLEFLIYFQGNSAPDKSGLPSDRFSAERTGGSVSTLTIQRTQQEDSAVYLCASSFGGNTEAFFGQGTRLTVV.

The table lists this clonotype with many counts. The chain employs TRBV6-1 and TRBJ2-5; tentative D call: TRBD1 (5 bases). With 4 bases removed from V and 1 base from J, the gap between germline ends came to 10 bases. This CDR3 has 14 amino acids. Germline assignment: CDR1 MNHNS and CDR2 SASEGT. The CDR3 reads CASSGGRAQETQYF. DNA of the CDR3: TGTGCCAGCAGTGGGGGCAGAGCCCAAGAGACCCAGTACTTC.

This clonotype was counted at least ten times. The chain employs TRBV4-1 and TRBJ1-1; perhaps TRBD1 as D (5 bases). This CDR3 spans 14 amino acids. The V end was cut by 0 bases, the J end by 5 bases, with 10 bases between. CDR1 and CDR2 (germline): MGHRA, YSYEKL. The CDR3 nucleotides read TGCGCCAGCAGCCAAGAGGGGCGTGGGACTGAAGCTTTCTTT. It is translated as CASSQEGRGTEAFF.

This clonotype was counted ten times or more. This rearrangement joins TRBV6-6 to TRBJ2-2; 9 bases line up with TRBD1. V trimming: 7 bases; J trimming: 2 bases; junction bases outside the gene matches: 2. From germline, CDR1 is MNHNY and CDR2 SVGAGI (reference sequence). The CDR3 totals 14 residues. Here the CDR3 reads CASKGQGNTGELFF. CDR3 DNA: TGTGCCAGCAAGGGACAGGGAAACACCGGGGAGCTGTTTTTT.

This clonotype was counted ten times or more. V and J are TRBV5-1 and TRBJ1-2; TRBD1 matches 8 bases. V shed 0 bases and J 5 bases; nucleotides not matched to a gene: 3. Germline V gene sequence: CDR1 SGHRS, CDR2 YFSETQ. CDR3 size: 14 residues. CDR3 residues: CASSLGGQDYGYTF. The CDR3 coding sequence is TGCGCCAGCAGCTTGGGGGGACAGGATTATGGCTACACCTTC. Full variable domain (missing parts from reference TRBV5-1 and TRBJ1-2): KAGVTQTPRYLIKTRGQQVTLSCSPISGHRSVSWYQQTPGQGLQFLFEYFSETQRNKGNFPGRFSGRQFSNSRSEMNVSTLELGDSALYLCASSLGGQDYGYTFGSGTRLTVV.